This entry lists 20 T cell receptor beta chains sequenced from one sample in a study of blood T cell repertoires in COVID-19. Profiled with immunoSEQ multiplex PCR; TCRdb holds only in-frame clones, not every one. The top ten hold 1% of the sample, which has 300,000 to 400,000 clones, around 86% seen once. Sequences were obtained from peripheral blood. The source is a man in his fifties or sixties with active or convalescent COVID-19.

The chain has TRBV7-9 and TRBJ1-1; possibly TRBD1 for D (5 bases). The CDR3 length is 14 residues. Trimming removed 2 bases at V and 4 bases at J, with 11 bases between. Germline V gives CDR1 SEHNR, CDR2 FQNEAQ (reference sequence). The CDR3 spells CASSLSRGSTEAFF. The CDR3 DNA reads as TGTGCCAGCAGCTTAAGTCGGGGGAGCACTGAAGCTTTCTTT.

In this sample, this clone turned up once. This sequence joins TRBV7-9 and TRBJ2-1; 9 bases line up with TRBD1. Per germline, CDR1 SEHNR and CDR2 FQNEAQ (reference sequence). CDR3 length: 14 residues. V trimming: 2 bases; J trimming: 8 bases; junction bases outside the gene matches: 4. CDR3 sequence: CASSLRGQGHEQFF. The CDR3 DNA reads as TGTGCCAGCAGCTTAAGGGGACAGGGCCATGAGCAGTTCTTC.

The rearrangement uses TRBV5-1 and TRBJ2-5; perhaps TRBD2 as D (6 bases). This CDR3 region has 15 residues. Trimming took off 3 bases at V and 2 bases at J, with 14 bases between the two ends. Germline V lookup: CDR1 SGHRS, CDR2 YFSETQ. The CDR3 sequence: CASSSTGTRQETQYF. In DNA form, the CDR3 reads TGCGCCAGCAGCTCCACCGGGACTCGACAAGAGACCCAGTACTTC.

The rearrangement links TRBV15 to TRBJ2-5; D unresolved. Trimming took off 5 bases at V and 4 bases at J, with 11 bases between the two ends. Germline V gene sequence: CDR1 LNHNV, CDR2 YYDKDF (reference sequence). This CDR3 contains 13 residues. CDR3 in amino acids: CATSLPPVETQYF. Here the CDR3 DNA reads TGTGCCACCAGCCTCCCCCCGGTAGAGACCCAGTACTTC.

The chain links TRBV7-2 to TRBJ1-3; 8 bases are shared with TRBD1. The CDR3 spans 17 residues. V lost 2 bases, J lost 0 bases, and 6 bases stayed unmatched. Germline assignment: CDR1 SGHTA and CDR2 FQGNSA. Here the CDR3 DNA reads TGTGCCAGCAGCTTAACAGGGGGATCTTTCTCTGGAAACACCATATATTTT. This translates into CASSLTGGSFSGNTIYF. Filled out from reference TRBV7-2 and TRBJ1-3, the complete variable domain reads GAGVSQSPSNKVTEKGKDVELRCDPISGHTALYWYRQSLGQGLEFLIYFQGNSAPDKSGLPSDRFSAERTGGSVSTLTIQRTQQEDSAVYLCASSLTGGSFSGNTIYFGEGSWLTVV.

The chain couples TRBV6-5 to TRBJ2-7; 10 bases are a match to TRBD1. V dropped 7 bases and J dropped 9; count of bases not matched to a gene: 9. The length of the CDR3 is 13 residues. Germline-derived CDR1 and CDR2 are MNHEY and SVGAGI. CDR3 protein: CASNPRQGARQYF. The CDR3 DNA is TGTGCCAGCAACCCGAGACAGGGGGCTCGGCAGTACTTC.

This clone was counted only a few times. This CDR3 is also generated by other DNA sequences in the sample. This chain joins TRBV6-2 or TRBV6-3 and TRBJ1-1; the D gene is possibly TRBD1 (6 bases). The CDR3 consists of 11 residues. V was shortened by 6 bases and J by 5 bases, with 7 bases between the two germline ends. Germline CDR1 reads MNHEY; CDR2 reads SVGEGT. DNA for the CDR3: TGTGCCAGCAGCCAGGGGACTGAAGCTTTCTTT. Residues: CASSQGTEAFF.

V is TRBV9 and J is TRBJ2-3; 7 nucleotides line up with TRBD1. After removal of 3 bases from V and 6 bases from J, the junction contained 10 bases not matched to a gene. Germline V gives CDR1 SGDLS, CDR2 YYNGEE. The CDR3 runs 15 residues. The DNA for the CDR3 is TGTGCCAGCAGCGCCCAAGGGGGCGAGGGGGATACGCAGTATTTT. Its protein is CASSAQGGEGDTQYF.

V is TRBV28 and J is TRBJ1-6, with TRBD1 matching 10 bases. Per the germline V gene, CDR1 is MDHEN and CDR2 is SYDVKM. This CDR3 comprises 14 residues. Trimming took 7 bases from V and 7 from J; bases not matched to a gene: 4. Here the CDR3 DNA reads TGTGCCAGCACCCCGGGACAGGGGAATTCACCCCTCCACTTT. Translating gives CASTPGQGNSPLHF.

V is TRBV9 and J is TRBJ2-7; 9 nucleotides agree with TRBD1. The J segment lost 5 bases and the V segment lost 4 bases, leaving 10 bases of the junction unmatched. The CDR3 is 15 amino acids. Germline V gene sequence: CDR1 SGDLS, CDR2 YYNGEE. The CDR3 nucleotides read TGTGCCAGCAGCCCCGGTCCCGGGACAGGGAACGAGCAGTACTTC. Its protein product is CASSPGPGTGNEQYF.

The chain uses TRBV19 and TRBJ1-2, with 10 nucleotides matching TRBD1. The CDR3 runs 15 residues. CDR1 LNHDA and CDR2 SQIVND come from the germline V gene (reference sequence). V shed 3 bases, J shed 4 bases, and the junction held 5 bases outside the gene matches. CDR3 DNA: TGTGCCAGTAGTATCGGACAGGGGGGAGGCTATGGCTACACCTTC. Its translation: CASSIGQGGGYGYTF.

V and J are TRBV6-1 and TRBJ1-5; D perhaps matches TRBD1 (6 bases). Trimming stripped 4 bases from V and 3 bases from J, with 19 bases between. In germline, CDR1 is MNHNS, CDR2 SASEGT. The CDR3 is 17 amino acids. The CDR3 loop is CASSVPGHRSLNQPQHF. The CDR3 DNA reads as TGTGCCAGCAGTGTACCGGGACACCGAAGCCTCAATCAGCCCCAGCATTTT.

The V call is TRBV30, the J call TRBJ1-6; 7 bases map to TRBD1. V lost 3 bases to trimming and J lost 5 bases; unmatched junction nucleotides: 10. The length of the CDR3 is 16 residues. The germline gives CDR1 GTSNPN, CDR2 SVGIG (reference sequence). This chain's CDR3 is CAWRIIRGLHNSPLHF. The CDR3 nucleotides read TGTGCCTGGAGGATTATAAGGGGGCTCCATAATTCACCCCTCCACTTT.

The gene calls are TRBV7-2 and TRBJ1-2; the match to TRBD1 covers 9 bases. CDR1 and CDR2 (germline): SGHTA, FQGNSA. V lost 4 bases and J lost 7; bases outside the gene matches: 10. CDR3 length: 15 amino acids. CDR3 DNA sequence: TGTGCCAGCAGCTACGACACAGGGGGCGCCGGTGGCTACACCTTC. It is translated as CASSYDTGGAGGYTF.

The V call is TRBV2, the J call TRBJ1-3, with a possible D match to TRBD1 (6 bases). This CDR3 spans 14 amino acids. CDR1 and CDR2 (germline): SNHLY, FYNNEI. Deletions cut 7 bases from V and 1 base from J, with 11 bases between. CDR3 region: CASMYGQSGNTIYF. CDR3 nucleotides: TGTGCCAGCATGTACGGACAGTCTGGAAACACCATATATTTT.

The chain has TRBV18 and TRBJ2-1; possibly TRBD2 for D (5 bases). V was shortened by 6 bases and J by 6 bases, with 18 bases between the two germline ends. The length of the CDR3 is 15 residues. Germline values: CDR1 KGHSH, CDR2 LQKENI. The DNA of the CDR3 is TGTGCCAGCTCCTCGAGGGTAGCCGAGCCCAATGAGCAGTTCTTC. Translating gives CASSSRVAEPNEQFF.

This sequence joins TRBV4-1 and TRBJ2-5; 14 bases are a match to TRBD2. The CDR3 totals 17 residues. V shed 2 bases and J 5 bases; nucleotides not matched to a gene: 7. The germline gives CDR1 MGHRA, CDR2 YSYEKL. For the CDR3, the DNA is TGCGCCAGCAGCCAACCCGGGACTAGCGGGGGCCGGGAGACCCAGTACTTC. This encodes CASSQPGTSGGRETQYF.

This chain links TRBV27 with TRBJ2-7, with a possible D match to TRBD2 (6 bases). The CDR3 runs 15 residues. Germline V CDR1 and CDR2: MNHEY, SMNVEV (reference sequence). V was clipped by 10 bases and J by 1 base, with 20 bases between them. CDR3: CATRRTIGGSYEQYF. The CDR3 DNA follows: TGTGCCACCCGCCGGACTATTGGCGGATCCTACGAGCAGTACTTC.

This chain joins TRBV30 and TRBJ1-1; D unclear. The CDR3 is 13 residues long. The germline CDR1 and CDR2 sequences are GTSNPN and SVGIG (reference sequence). Deletions cut 2 bases from V and 2 bases from J, with 9 bases between. CDR3 residues: CAWSTSVNTEAFF. The CDR3 bases are TGTGCCTGGAGTACGTCGGTAAACACTGAAGCTTTCTTT.

This clone has just a few counts. The chain carries TRBV30 and TRBJ1-6, with D hard to call. Trimming shortened V by 0 bases and J by 7 bases, and 7 bases separated the two germline ends. Looked up from germline, CDR1 is GTSNPN and CDR2 is SVGIG (reference sequence). This CDR3 contains 13 residues. The CDR3 DNA sequence: TGTGCCTGGAGTGTCGTAGAGAATTCACCCCTCCACTTT. Amino acids: CAWSVVENSPLHF.